One sample yielded the 24 T cell receptor beta chains listed below, sequenced in a study of T cell responses to AZD1222 COVID-19 vaccine. Method: immunoSEQ multiplex PCR; TCRdb's copy keeps in-frame clones and lacks some. The sample comprises more than 150,000 clones, over 90% of which are singletons, and about 1.9% rests with the top ten. The material sequenced was peripheral blood, taken 28 days after the second AZD1222 dose. These receptors all come from an adult who received the AZD1222 COVID-19 vaccine.

The chain combines TRBV5-8 with TRBJ1-6; D possibly corresponds to TRBD1 (5 bases). The germline CDR1 and CDR2 sequences are SGHTS and YDEGEE. V was shortened by 5 bases and J by 0 bases, with 12 bases between the two germline ends. The CDR3 contains 16 residues. The CDR3, as DNA: TGTGCCAGCAGGACCTCAGGGAACTCCTATAATTCACCCCTCCACTTT. It translates to CASRTSGNSYNSPLHF.

This chain joins TRBV5-1 and TRBJ1-6, with TRBD1 matching 10 bases. The germline V gene has CDR1 SGHRS and CDR2 YFSETQ. The CDR3 runs 16 residues. V lost 4 bases to trimming and J lost 8 bases; unmatched junction nucleotides: 9. CDR3 sequence reads: CASSLRQGAKYSPLHF. The CDR3 nucleotides are TGCGCCAGCAGCCTCCGACAGGGGGCTAAATATTCACCCCTCCACTTT.

The chain links TRBV6-5 to TRBJ1-5; the D is unclear. The CDR3 has 13 residues. Germline-derived CDR1 and CDR2 are MNHEY and SVGAGI. V lost 5 bases and J lost 5, with 10 bases in between. CDR3 DNA sequence: TGTGCCAGCAGTCCCGAGTCGGATCAGCCCCAGCATTTT. It yields the protein CASSPESDQPQHF.

This clone was detected only once. The gene calls are TRBV4-1 and TRBJ1-3, with 7 bases aligning to TRBD1. J was trimmed by 4 bases and V by 6 bases; bases with no gene match: 12. Germline CDR1 and CDR2: MGHRA and YSYEKL. The CDR3 length is 16 residues. In DNA form, the CDR3 reads TGCGCCAGCAGTCTCCCCCGACAGGGCCGAGGAAACACCATATATTTT. Residues: CASSLPRQGRGNTIYF.

The chain links TRBV19 to TRBJ2-1, with D possibly being TRBD2 (6 bases). Germline V gene sequence: CDR1 LNHDA, CDR2 SQIVND (reference sequence). With 1 base removed from V and 2 bases from J, the gap between germline ends came to 9 bases. This CDR3 contains 15 residues. DNA for the CDR3: TGTGCCAGTAGTATAGCGGAGGGCACCTACAATGAGCAGTTCTTC. This gives the protein CASSIAEGTYNEQFF.

The DNA for the CDR3 is TGTGCCAGCAGCTCCCTGAGGCCCCACAATGAGCAGTTCTTC. Amino acid sequence: CASSSLRPHNEQFF. The rearrangement joins TRBV12-1 to TRBJ2-1; the table's D call of TRBD2 was not tested on the DNA. TRBV12-1 is annotated as a pseudogene. The CDR3 has 14 amino acids.

This clone appeared once. The chain joins TRBV6-4 to TRBJ1-6; D might be TRBD1 (5 bases). This CDR3 spans 16 amino acids. The V end lost 2 bases, the J end lost 0 bases, and 8 bases lay between the germline ends. Germline CDR1 reads MRHNA; CDR2 reads SNTAGT. For the CDR3, the DNA is TGTGCCAGCAGTGACGGGGGGAGCTCCTATAATTCACCCCTCCACTTT. Its translation: CASSDGGSSYNSPLHF.

The sample holds one count of this clone. The chain couples TRBV18 to TRBJ2-1, with a tentative D call TRBD2 (6 bases). V was clipped by 4 bases and J by 5 bases, with 12 bases between them. Germline lookup yields CDR1 KGHSH and CDR2 LQKENI. This CDR3 has 14 amino acids. CDR3 sequence reads: CASSRRDQDNEQFF. In DNA, the CDR3 is TGTGCCAGCTCACGGCGGGACCAGGACAATGAGCAGTTCTTC.

The V call is TRBV28, the J call TRBJ2-1; perhaps TRBD2 as D (6 bases). Germline loops: CDR1 MDHEN, CDR2 SYDVKM. V lost 4 bases and J lost 1, with 17 bases in between. This CDR3 comprises 17 residues. CDR3 nucleotide sequence: TGTGCCAGCAGTTCTTACGCCACGGGAGTATCCTACAATGAGCAGTTCTTC. This sequence encodes CASSSYATGVSYNEQFF.

To note about this clone: Other DNA sequences in this sample translate to the same CDR3. The chain employs TRBV7-2 and TRBJ2-1; no clear D gene. The CDR3 runs to 13 residues. V lost 4 bases and J lost 3, with 7 bases in between. Germline V gene sequence: CDR1 SGHTA, CDR2 FQGNSA. CDR3 bases: TGTGCCAGCAGCTCAAGGGACTACAATGAGCAGTTCTTC. Its translation is CASSSRDYNEQFF.

This clone was observed once. This sequence joins TRBV4-1 and TRBJ1-4; D remains ambiguous. Deletions cut 4 bases from V and 4 bases from J, with 10 bases between. CDR1 MGHRA and CDR2 YSYEKL come from the germline V gene. This CDR3 is built from 14 residues. CDR3 DNA: TGCGCCAGCAGCCTCCAGCCGAGTAATGAAAAACTGTTTTTT. As protein: CASSLQPSNEKLFF.

The chain joins TRBV9 to TRBJ2-3; TRBD1 or TRBD2 may be the D gene (6 bases each). Trimming left V 4 bases short and J 5 bases short, with 20 bases between. The CDR3 sequence is 16 residues long. The germline CDR1 and CDR2 sequences are SGDLS and YYNGEE. The CDR3 loop is CASSFTARGVGDTQYF. CDR3 bases: TGTGCCAGCAGCTTTACAGCGAGGGGGGTGGGAGATACGCAGTATTTT.

The chain couples TRBV19 to TRBJ1-5, with 8 bases aligning to TRBD1. The ends lost 6 bases at V and 3 bases at J; junction bases unmatched: 7. The CDR3 sequence is 15 residues long. Germline CDR1 and CDR2: LNHDA and SQIVND (reference sequence). The CDR3 protein is CASRSDRENNQPQHF. DNA for the CDR3: TGTGCCAGTAGGTCGGACAGGGAGAACAATCAGCCCCAGCATTTT.

The chain recombines TRBV18 with TRBJ1-1; TRBD1 is a possible D gene (5 bases). CDR3 size: 17 residues. Trimming cost V 3 bases and J 5 bases, with 22 bases left between them. Per the germline V gene, CDR1 is KGHSH and CDR2 is LQKENI. The CDR3 DNA sequence: TGTGCCAGCTCACCCGGTTGGGGCAGGATTGATGGGACTGAAGCTTTCTTT. Translated: CASSPGWGRIDGTEAFF.

The chain links TRBV28 to TRBJ1-1; 7 nucleotides agree with TRBD1. J lost 4 bases, V lost 9 bases, and 11 bases had no gene match. Germline CDR1 MDHEN, CDR2 SYDVKM. The CDR3 consists of 14 residues. CDR3 protein: CASNLSSGGTEAFF. The CDR3 DNA sequence: TGTGCCAGTAATTTGAGCTCAGGGGGCACTGAAGCTTTCTTT.

The CDR3 sequence is CASSRAANYGYTF. The CDR3 DNA reads TGTGCCAGCAGTCGTGCGGCTAACTATGGCTACACCTTC. The chain employs TRBV3-1 (or the pseudogene TRBV3-2) and TRBJ1-2; no definite D call. The CDR3 has 13 amino acids. The germline V and J ends were trimmed by 6 bases and 0 bases, with 8 bases remaining between them. CDR1 is LGHDT and CDR2 is YNNKEL in the germline V gene (reference sequence).

The rearrangement links TRBV3-1 (or the pseudogene TRBV3-2) to TRBJ2-7; TRBD1 aligns across 12 bases. The CDR3 contains 15 residues. The ends lost 1 base at V and 6 bases at J; junction bases unmatched: 4. The germline V gene encodes CDR1 LGHDT and CDR2 YNNKEL (reference sequence). CDR3 bases: TGTGCCAGCAGCCAAGTTCGGGACAGGGGGCTCGAGCAGTACTTC. Residues: CASSQVRDRGLEQYF.

The chain uses TRBV30 and TRBJ1-4, with 9 bases that match TRBD1. This CDR3 has 14 residues. Germline loops: CDR1 GTSNPN, CDR2 SVGIG (reference sequence). J lost 5 bases, V lost 2 bases, and 3 bases had no gene match. This CDR3 reads CAWSSGQGNEKLFF. DNA of the CDR3: TGTGCCTGGAGTAGTGGACAGGGGAATGAAAAACTGTTTTTT. Full variable domain (outside the CDR3, taken from reference TRBV30 and TRBJ1-4): SQTIHQWPATLVQPVGSPLSLECTVEGTSNPNLYWYRQAAGRGLQLLFYSVGIGQISSEVPQNLSASRPQDRQFILSSKKLLLSDSGFYLCAWSSGQGNEKLFFGSGTQLSVL.

The V call is TRBV12-3 or TRBV12-4, the J call TRBJ2-7, with a weak D call TRBD2 (6 bases). Trimming removed 3 bases at V and 5 bases at J, with 8 bases between. The CDR3 has 12 amino acids. CDR3 residues: CASSLRGNEQYF. As DNA, the CDR3 is TGTGCCAGCAGTTTGCGGGGAAACGAGCAGTACTTC.

The CDR3 bases are TGTGCCAGCAGCGTCGGGGGGGCAACATGGGAGCAGTTCTTC. Protein product: CASSVGGATWEQFF. The chain links TRBV9 to TRBJ2-1; 8 bases align to TRBD2. V dropped 2 bases and J dropped 10; count of bases not matched to a gene: 8. This CDR3 has 14 residues. Germline loops: CDR1 SGDLS, CDR2 YYNGEE.

This chain uses TRBV14 with TRBJ2-3, with D perhaps matching TRBD1 (6 bases). The CDR3 has 15 residues. Germline-derived CDR1 and CDR2 are SGHDN and FVKESK. Trimming shortened V by 1 base and J by 3 bases, and 11 bases separated the two germline ends. CDR3 DNA: TGTGCCAGCAGCCAAGTTTGGGGGCCGACAGATACGCAGTATTTT. It codes for CASSQVWGPTDTQYF.

The gene calls are TRBV20-1 and TRBJ2-5; D unclear. The length of the CDR3 is 10 residues. V lost 0 bases and J 4 bases, leaving 0 bases between the germline ends. From germline, CDR1 is DFQATT and CDR2 SNEGSKA (reference sequence). CDR3 sequence: CSAREETQYF. The CDR3 DNA is TGCAGTGCTAGAGAAGAGACCCAGTACTTC.

The chain links TRBV12-3 or TRBV12-4 to TRBJ1-3; D gene ambiguous. The V end was cut by 6 bases, the J end by 4 bases, with 7 bases between. The CDR3 is 12 residues long. The CDR3 sequence: CASRRAGNTIYF. CDR3 in DNA: TGTGCCAGCAGGAGAGCGGGAAACACCATATATTTT.

CDR3 region: CASRSRTGGTEAFF. DNA of the CDR3: TGTGCCAGCAGGTCCCGTACAGGGGGCACTGAAGCTTTCTTT. V and J are TRBV6-5 and TRBJ1-1, with 8 bases that match TRBD1. Per germline, CDR1 MNHEY and CDR2 SVGAGI. Trimming removed 6 bases from V and 4 bases from J; junction bases left unmatched: 7. CDR3 length: 14 residues.